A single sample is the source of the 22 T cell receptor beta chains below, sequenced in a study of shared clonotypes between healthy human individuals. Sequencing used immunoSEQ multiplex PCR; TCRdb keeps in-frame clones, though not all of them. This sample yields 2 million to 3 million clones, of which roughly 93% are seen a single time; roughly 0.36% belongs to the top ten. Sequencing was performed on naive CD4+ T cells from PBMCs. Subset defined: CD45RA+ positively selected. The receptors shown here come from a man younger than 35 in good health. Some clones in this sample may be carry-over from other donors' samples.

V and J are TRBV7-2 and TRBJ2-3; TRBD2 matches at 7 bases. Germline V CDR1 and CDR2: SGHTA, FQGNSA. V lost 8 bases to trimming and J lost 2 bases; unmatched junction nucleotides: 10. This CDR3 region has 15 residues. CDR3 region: CASGGGSPSTDTQYF. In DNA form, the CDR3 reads TGTGCCAGCGGAGGCGGGAGCCCCTCCACAGATACGCAGTATTTT.

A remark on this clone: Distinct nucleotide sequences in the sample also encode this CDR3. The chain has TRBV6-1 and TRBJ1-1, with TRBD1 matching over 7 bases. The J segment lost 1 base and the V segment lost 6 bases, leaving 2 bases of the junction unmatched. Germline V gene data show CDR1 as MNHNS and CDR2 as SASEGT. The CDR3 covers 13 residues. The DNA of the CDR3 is TGTGCCAGCAGGAGACAGGGGAACACTGAAGCTTTCTTT. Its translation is CASRRQGNTEAFF.

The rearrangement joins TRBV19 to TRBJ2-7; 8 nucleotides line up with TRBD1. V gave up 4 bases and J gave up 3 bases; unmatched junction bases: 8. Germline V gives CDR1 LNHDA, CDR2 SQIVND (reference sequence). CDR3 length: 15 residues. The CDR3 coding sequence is TGTGCCAGTAGTAAACCAGGGGGCACGTTCTACGAGCAGTACTTC. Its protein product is CASSKPGGTFYEQYF.

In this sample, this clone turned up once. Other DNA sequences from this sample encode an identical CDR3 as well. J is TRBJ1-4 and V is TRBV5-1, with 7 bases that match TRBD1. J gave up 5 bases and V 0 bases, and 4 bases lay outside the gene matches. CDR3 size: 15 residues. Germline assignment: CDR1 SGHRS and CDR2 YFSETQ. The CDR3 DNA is TGCGCCAGCAGCTTGGGCGGGACAGTAAATGAAAAACTGTTTTTT. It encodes CASSLGGTVNEKLFF.

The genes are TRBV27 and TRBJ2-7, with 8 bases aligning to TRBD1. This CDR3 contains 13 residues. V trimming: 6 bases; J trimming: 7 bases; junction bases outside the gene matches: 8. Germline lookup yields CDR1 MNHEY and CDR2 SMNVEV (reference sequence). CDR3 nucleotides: TGTGCCAGCAGCTCGACAGGGGTCGGGGAGCAGTACTTC. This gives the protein CASSSTGVGEQYF.

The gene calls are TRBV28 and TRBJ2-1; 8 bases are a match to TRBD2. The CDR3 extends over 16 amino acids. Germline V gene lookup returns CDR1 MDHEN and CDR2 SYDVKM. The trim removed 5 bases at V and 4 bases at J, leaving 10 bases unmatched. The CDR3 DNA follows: TGTGCCAGCAGTCCCATGGGACTAGTAGCGTACAATGAGCAGTTCTTC. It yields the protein CASSPMGLVAYNEQFF.

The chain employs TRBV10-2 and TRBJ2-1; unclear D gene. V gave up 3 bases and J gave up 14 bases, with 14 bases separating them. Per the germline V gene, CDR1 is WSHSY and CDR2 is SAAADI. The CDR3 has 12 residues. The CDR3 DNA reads TGCGCCAGCAGTGATCCGGGCGGTAATAAGTTCTTC. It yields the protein CASSDPGGNKFF.

The DNA for the CDR3 is TGTGCCGGAAGGACAGGATATGGCTACACCTTC. The encoded protein is CAGRTGYGYTF. The chain joins TRBV19 to TRBJ1-2, with 7 bases lining up with TRBD1. With 11 bases clipped from V and 5 bases from J, the junction kept 5 bases outside the gene matches. Germline CDR1 is LNHDA and CDR2 is SQIVND (reference sequence). The CDR3 is 11 amino acids.

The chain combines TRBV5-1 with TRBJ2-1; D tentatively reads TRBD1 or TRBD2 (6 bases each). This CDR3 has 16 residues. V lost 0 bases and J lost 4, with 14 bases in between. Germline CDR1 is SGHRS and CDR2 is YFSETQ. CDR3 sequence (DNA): TGCGCCAGCAGCTTGGTCCCAGGGGAGGCATACAATGAGCAGTTCTTC. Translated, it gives CASSLVPGEAYNEQFF.

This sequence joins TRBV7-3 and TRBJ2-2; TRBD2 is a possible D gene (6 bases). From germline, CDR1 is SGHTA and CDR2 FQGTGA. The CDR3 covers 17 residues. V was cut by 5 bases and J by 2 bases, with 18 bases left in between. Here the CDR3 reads CASSAGSLGSNTGELFF. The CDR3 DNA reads TGTGCCAGCAGCGCCGGGAGCCTAGGGTCTAACACCGGGGAGCTGTTTTTT.

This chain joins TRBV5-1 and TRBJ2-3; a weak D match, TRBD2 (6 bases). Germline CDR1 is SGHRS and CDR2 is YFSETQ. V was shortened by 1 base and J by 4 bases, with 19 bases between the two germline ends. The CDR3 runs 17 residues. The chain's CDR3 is CASSLYGGNQDADTQYF. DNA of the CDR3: TGCGCCAGCAGCTTGTACGGAGGGAACCAAGACGCAGATACGCAGTATTTT.

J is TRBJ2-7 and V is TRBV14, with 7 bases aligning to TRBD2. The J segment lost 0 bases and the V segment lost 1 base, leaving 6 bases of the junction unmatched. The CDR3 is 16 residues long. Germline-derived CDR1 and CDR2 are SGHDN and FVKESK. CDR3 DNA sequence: TGTGCCAGCAGCCAAGTTGCGGGGGACGGCTCCTACGAGCAGTACTTC. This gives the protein CASSQVAGDGSYEQYF.

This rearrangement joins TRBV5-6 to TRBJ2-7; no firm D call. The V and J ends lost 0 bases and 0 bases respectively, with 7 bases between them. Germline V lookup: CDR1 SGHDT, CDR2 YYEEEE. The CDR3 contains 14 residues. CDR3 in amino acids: CASSLVAFSYEQYF. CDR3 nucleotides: TGTGCCAGCAGCTTGGTCGCGTTCTCCTACGAGCAGTACTTC. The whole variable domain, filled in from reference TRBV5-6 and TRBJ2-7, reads DAGVTQSPTHLIKTRGQQVTLRCSPKSGHDTVSWYQQALGQGPQFIFQYYEEEERQRGNFPDRFSGHQFPNYSSELNVNALLLGDSALYLCASSLVAFSYEQYFGPGTRLTVT.

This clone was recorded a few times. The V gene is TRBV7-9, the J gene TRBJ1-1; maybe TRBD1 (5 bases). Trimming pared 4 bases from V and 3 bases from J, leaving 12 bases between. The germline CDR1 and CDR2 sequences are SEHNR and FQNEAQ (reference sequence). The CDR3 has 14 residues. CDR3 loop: CASSSGGPYTEAFF. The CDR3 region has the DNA TGTGCCAGCAGCTCCGGGGGACCCTACACTGAAGCTTTCTTT.

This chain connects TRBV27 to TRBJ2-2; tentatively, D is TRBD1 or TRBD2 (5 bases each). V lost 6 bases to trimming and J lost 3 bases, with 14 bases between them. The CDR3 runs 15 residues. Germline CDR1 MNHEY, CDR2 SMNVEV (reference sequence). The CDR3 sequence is CASRIAGTHTGELFF. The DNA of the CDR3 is TGTGCCAGCAGAATCGCAGGGACCCACACCGGGGAGCTGTTTTTT.

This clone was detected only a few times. Here the CDR3 reads CASSLAPRDGGTEAFF. The CDR3 DNA reads as TGTGCCAGCAGCTTAGCTCCCCGGGACGGCGGAACTGAAGCTTTCTTT. The J gene is TRBJ1-1, the V gene TRBV7-9; tentative D call: TRBD1 (5 bases). Germline-derived CDR1 and CDR2 are SEHNR and FQNEAQ (reference sequence). Trimming stripped 0 bases from V and 5 bases from J, with 16 bases between. The CDR3 has 16 amino acids.

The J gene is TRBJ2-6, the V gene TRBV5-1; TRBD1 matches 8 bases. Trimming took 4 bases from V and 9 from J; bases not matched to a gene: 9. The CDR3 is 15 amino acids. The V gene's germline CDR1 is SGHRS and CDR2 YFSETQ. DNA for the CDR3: TGCGCCAGCAGCCGCGACAGGGGAGGATACAACGTCCTGACTTTC. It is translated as CASSRDRGGYNVLTF.

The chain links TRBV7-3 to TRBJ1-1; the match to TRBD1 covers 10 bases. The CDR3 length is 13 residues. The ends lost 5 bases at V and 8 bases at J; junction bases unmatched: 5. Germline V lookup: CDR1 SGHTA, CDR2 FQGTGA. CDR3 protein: CASSPGTGEEAFF. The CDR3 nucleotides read TGTGCCAGCAGCCCCGGGACAGGGGAAGAAGCTTTCTTT.

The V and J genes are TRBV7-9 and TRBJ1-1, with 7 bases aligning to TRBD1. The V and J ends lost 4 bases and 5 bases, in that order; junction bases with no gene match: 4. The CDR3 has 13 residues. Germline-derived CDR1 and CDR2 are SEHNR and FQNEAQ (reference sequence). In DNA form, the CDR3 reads TGTGCCAGCAGCTCGACAGGGATGACTGAAGCTTTCTTT. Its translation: CASSSTGMTEAFF.

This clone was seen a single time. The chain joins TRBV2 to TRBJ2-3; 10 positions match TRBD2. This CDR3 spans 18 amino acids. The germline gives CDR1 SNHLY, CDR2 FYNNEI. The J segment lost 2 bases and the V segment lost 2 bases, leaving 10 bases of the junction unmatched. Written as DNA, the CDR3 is TGTGCCAGCAGTGAAAGAGCGGGAGGGTGGTCGTACACAGATACGCAGTATTTT. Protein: CASSERAGGWSYTDTQYF.

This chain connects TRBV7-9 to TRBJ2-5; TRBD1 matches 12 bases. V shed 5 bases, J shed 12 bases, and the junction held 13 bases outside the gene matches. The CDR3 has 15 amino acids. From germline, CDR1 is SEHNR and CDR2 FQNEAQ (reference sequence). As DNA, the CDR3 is TGTGCCAGCAGCGCATCGGGACAGGGGGCTCTAATTAAGTACTTC. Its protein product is CASSASGQGALIKYF.

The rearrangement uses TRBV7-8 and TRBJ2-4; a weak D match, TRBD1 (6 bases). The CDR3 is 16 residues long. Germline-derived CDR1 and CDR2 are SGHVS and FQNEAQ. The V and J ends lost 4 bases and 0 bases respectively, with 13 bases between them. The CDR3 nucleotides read TGTGCCAGCAGCTCAGGGACAACCTTAGCCAAAAACATTCAGTACTTC. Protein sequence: CASSSGTTLAKNIQYF.